A single TCR beta chain is shown here with its context. What it binds is unknown. Assay: immunoSEQ multiplex PCR; the TCRdb copy retains only in-frame clones and omits some. The sample holds tens of thousands of clones, around 78% seen once. Sequencing was preceded by expansion of antigen-specific CD4+ T cells with viral peptide pools in the ViraFEST assay. Scientists isolated CD4+ T cells after a roughly ten-day culture period ended. Participants received two doses of either the BNT162b2 or mRNA-1273 vaccine. In the vaccine recipients, nucleocapsid antibodies were negative and there was no prior SARS-CoV-2 infection. This entry comes from a study of vaccination effects on CD4 cells after COVID-19. CDR3 size: 15 residues. V was trimmed by 6 bases and J by 3 bases, leaving 14 bases between them. The germline gives CDR1 SNHLY, CDR2 FYNNEI. Overall study findings and caveats: Infection- and vaccine-induced clones contracted markedly late after vaccination.

Sequences were derived from CD4+ T cells from PBMCs cultured with HCoV-229E spike peptides, sampled after COVID-19 vaccination. The TCR comes from a human donor who received a COVID-19 vaccine. The chain employs TRBV2 and TRBJ2-2; D might be TRBD2 (5 bases). The CDR3 region has the DNA TGTGCCAGCAGCCCCTTACTAGAACACACCGGGGAGCTGTTTTTT. Amino acids: CASSPLLEHTGELFF.